Each of the 2 T cell receptor beta chains below was sequenced from the same sample in a study of regulatory T cells in long-lasting Graves disease. Sequencing libraries for TCR beta were prepared with iRepertoire HTBI primers and Arm-PCR of CDR3 regions. TCRdb passed the multiplex PCR reads through MiXCR, listing each CDR3 protein once. This sample has 550,000 to 650,000 distinct CDR3 sequences, with 16% found just once. Time point in this sample: newly diagnosed GD, antithyroid drugs for less than 3 months. The authors made the TCR library using RNA they extracted from PBMCs. This sample also belongs to another study, concerning T cells in Graves' hyperthyroidism and ophthalmopathy.

Sequences were derived from peripheral blood mononuclear cells (PBMCs), sampled at new diagnosis, from a patient treated with antithyroid drugs. These receptors were taken from a man aged 18 to 29 with Graves disease.

This clonotype was picked up many times. The chain has TRBV10-3 and TRBJ1-3, with a weak D call TRBD1 (5 bases). The CDR3 contains 15 residues. V lost 5 bases, J lost 0 bases, and 11 bases lay in between. Looked up from germline, CDR1 is ENHRY and CDR2 is SYGVKD. CDR3 nucleotides: TGTGCCATCAGTCCGGGACTCAACTCTGGAAACACCATATATTTT. This encodes CAISPGLNSGNTIYF.

This clonotype has at least ten counts. The chain uses TRBV30 and TRBJ1-1; 9 bases match TRBD1. This CDR3 contains 14 residues. Germline V gene data show CDR1 as GTSNPN and CDR2 as SVGIG (reference sequence). J lost 3 bases, V lost 4 bases, and 6 bases had no gene match. CDR3 sequence: CAWNYRGRDTEAFF. Written as DNA, the CDR3 is TGTGCCTGGAATTACAGGGGGCGCGACACTGAAGCTTTCTTT.